The T cell receptor beta chain described here comes from a study of cytomegalovirus exposure and HLA in healthy donors. Study details: Of several hundred genotyped donors, about 81% grouped in the Caucasian-associated ancestry cluster. Broader study findings: Most CMV-associated TCR beta chains were later found to appear HLA-restricted. Later on, a genetic analysis was performed. It linked a missense variant in DCLRE1C with V- and J-gene trimming of TCR beta. The study carried out a later analysis of TCR beta sequences. It associated 16,951 of them with specific HLA alleles at a false discovery rate of 0.05.

Use of 60 Vbeta and 13 Jbeta primers characterized the PCR. Repertoires were generated with immunoSEQ multiplex PCR, while TCRdb's copy carries only in-frame clones and drops some. The profile shows more than 95,000 clones, more than 65% of them singletons. This clone was counted once. The antigen remains unidentified. CDR3 length: 15 amino acids. Per the germline V gene, CDR1 is SGHRS and CDR2 is YFSETQ. The germline V and J ends were trimmed by 0 bases and 1 base, with 10 bases remaining between them. This sequence was found in a woman aged 55-70 years in good health and CMV-seropositive. The V call is TRBV5-1, the J call TRBJ2-5, with a possible D match to TRBD1 (5 bases). What was sequenced was PBMCs. CDR3 nucleotides: TGCGCCAGCAGCTTGGGGGGCGCCTTCCAAGAGACCCAGTACTTC. Protein sequence: CASSLGGAFQETQYF.